This is a list of T cell receptor beta chains from one sample in a study of blood T cell repertoires in COVID-19. Sequenced by immunoSEQ multiplex PCR; TCRdb stores in-frame clones only, minus some. The sample carries about 160,000 clones, under 90% recorded once. The specimen was PBMCs or T cells enriched from blood (not recorded which). The receptors shown here come from a woman in her 50s who had recovered from COVID-19. CDR3s include the opening cysteine and the closing phenylalanine or tryptophan. D genes are given only for firm matches. Clone size is not always given. Where it is, it says once, few, many or a class for expanded clones.

abundance	j_gene	d_gene	v_gene	CDR3nt	CDR3aa
.	TRBJ1-1	.	TRBV5-5	TGTGCCAGCAGGCGGGGAGGAGTAAACACTGAAGCTTTCTTT	CASRRGGVNTEAFF
.	TRBJ1-5	.	TRBV28	TGTGCCAGTCTACAGGTCAATCAGCCCCAGCATTTT	CASLQVNQPQHF
once	TRBJ2-3	.	TRBV12-3/TRBV12-4	TGTGCCAGCGCCCACAGGGGCACAGATACGCAGTATTTT	CASAHRGTDTQYF
.	TRBJ1-1	TRBD1	TRBV5-6	TGTGCCAGCAGTCGGGGTCAACAGGGGACTGAAGCTTTCTTT	CASSRGQQGTEAFF
once	TRBJ2-2	.	TRBV5-1	TGCGCCAGCAGCTTGGCTGCGGTCGGGGAGCTGTTTTTT	CASSLAAVGELFF
.	TRBJ2-7	TRBD1	TRBV18	TGTGCCAGCTCACCTTTGGACAGGGGGAGCTACGAGCAGTACTTC	CASSPLDRGSYEQYF
.	TRBJ2-1	TRBD2	TRBV6-2/TRBV6-3	TGTGCCAGCAGTTACAGTTCAGGCGGGGGGGAGAATGAGCAGTTCTTC	CASSYSSGGGENEQFF
.	TRBJ1-5	TRBD1	TRBV2	TGTGCCAGCAGTGCAAGCCAGGGGGCTAATCAGCCCCAGCATTTT	CASSASQGANQPQHF
few	TRBJ1-1	.	TRBV18	TGTGCCAGTTCCACCGGAGATTTTGAAGCTTTCTTT	CASSTGDFEAFF
.	TRBJ1-5	TRBD1	TRBV19	TGTGCCAGTAGTACCAGTAACCGGGACAGGAGTAATCAGCCCCAGCATTTT	CASSTSNRDRSNQPQHF
.	TRBJ2-7	.	TRBV6-2/TRBV6-3	TGTGCCAGCAGTTACCCTCCGTCGTGGGATGGGACATACGAGCAGTACTTC	CASSYPPSWDGTYEQYF
.	TRBJ2-3	.	TRBV6-2/TRBV6-3	TGTGCCAGCAGTCTCCCCCGGGAGACGAGCACAGATACGCAGTATTTT	CASSLPRETSTDTQYF
.	TRBJ2-7	.	TRBV5-1	TGCGCCAGCAGCCCTCGTCGGGACTCCTACGAGCAGTACTTC	CASSPRRDSYEQYF
.	TRBJ2-3	.	TRBV18	TGTGCCAGCTCAGTATTAGGGGCTTCAGATACGCAGTATTTT	CASSVLGASDTQYF
.	TRBJ2-5	TRBD2	TRBV7-8	TGTGCCAGCAGCTCCGTAGGGGGTAGAGCGGGGGAAAAAGAGACCCAGTACTTC	CASSSVGGRAGEKETQYF
.	TRBJ2-3	.	TRBV7-2	TGTGCCAGCAGCTTAGCTAGCGGTATGGCAGATACGCAGTATTTT	CASSLASGMADTQYF
.	TRBJ2-7	.	TRBV5-6	TGTGCCAGCAGCCACGGGACTCCCCTCGAGCAGTACTTC	CASSHGTPLEQYF
.	TRBJ2-5	TRBD1	TRBV7-9	TGTGCCAGCGATGACAGGGAAGAGACCCAGTACTTC	CASDDREETQYF
.	TRBJ1-2	.	TRBV19	TGTGCCAGTAGTAAGTCGCCGGGCCGGGGGGATCCTAACTATGGCTACACCTTC	CASSKSPGRGDPNYGYTF
once	TRBJ1-1	TRBD1	TRBV2	TGTGCCAGCAGTGCCCGAGGGACAGGACGAACTGAAGCTTTCTTT	CASSARGTGRTEAFF
.	TRBJ1-2	TRBD1	TRBV15	TGTGCCACCTATCCCTCGGGACAGGGGGGCTACACCTTC	CATYPSGQGGYTF